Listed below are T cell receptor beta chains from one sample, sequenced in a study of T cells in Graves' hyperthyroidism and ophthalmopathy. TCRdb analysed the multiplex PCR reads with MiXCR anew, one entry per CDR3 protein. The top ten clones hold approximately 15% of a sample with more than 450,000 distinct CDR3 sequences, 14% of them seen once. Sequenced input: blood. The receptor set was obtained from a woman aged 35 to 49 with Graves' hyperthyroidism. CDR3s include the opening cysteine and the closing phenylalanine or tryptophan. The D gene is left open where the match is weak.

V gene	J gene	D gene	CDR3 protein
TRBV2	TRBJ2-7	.	CASSRKQQSFEQYF
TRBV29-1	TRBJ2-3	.	CSVGTGKSDTQYF
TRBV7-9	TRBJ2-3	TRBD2	CASKKGTSGIADTQYF
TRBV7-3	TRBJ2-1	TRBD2	CASSSGLGRSSYNEQFF
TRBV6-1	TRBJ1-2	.	CASSGGTPVRGYTF
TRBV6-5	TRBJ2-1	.	CASSYSQGVSNEQFF
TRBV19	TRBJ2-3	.	CASSWEFEDTQYF
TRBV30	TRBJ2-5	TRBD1	CAWSSHRGKETQYF
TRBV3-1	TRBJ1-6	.	CASSPALDSPLHF
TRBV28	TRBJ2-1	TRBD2	CATAASGRADEQFF
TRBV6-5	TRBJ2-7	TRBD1	CASSYPGTGVYEQYF
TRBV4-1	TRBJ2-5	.	CASSHAGAAETQYF
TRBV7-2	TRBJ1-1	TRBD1	CASSRGQGNTKAFF
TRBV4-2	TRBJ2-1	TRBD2	CASSHNVAGVADEQFF
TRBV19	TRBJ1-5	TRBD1	CASTQGAYSNQPQHF
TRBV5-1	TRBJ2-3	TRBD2	CASSKRLAGVSDTQYF
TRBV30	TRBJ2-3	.	CAWSNLQNTQYF
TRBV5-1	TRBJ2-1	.	CASSPIMGASSYNEQFF
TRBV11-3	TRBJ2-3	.	CASSLAPGSADTQYF
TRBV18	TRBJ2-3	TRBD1	CASSADRSGGTDTQYF
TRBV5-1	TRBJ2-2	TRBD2	CASSYAGLAGVAGELFF
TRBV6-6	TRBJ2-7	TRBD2	CASSYDGTGGSYEQYF
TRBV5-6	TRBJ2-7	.	CASSLGGPLYEQYF
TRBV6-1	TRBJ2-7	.	CASTPPTGAYEQYF
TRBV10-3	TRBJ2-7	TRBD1	CAISSDRGIDEQYF
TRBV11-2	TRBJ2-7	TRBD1	CASSLEAGGIYEQYF
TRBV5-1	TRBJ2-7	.	CASSPWVDEQYF
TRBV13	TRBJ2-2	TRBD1	CASSETGTTGELFF
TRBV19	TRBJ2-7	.	CASSFQTKTEQYF
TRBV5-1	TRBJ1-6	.	CASSVADNSPLHF
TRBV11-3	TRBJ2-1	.	CASSLDFGDEQFF
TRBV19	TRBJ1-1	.	CAGSIGQPSTEAFF
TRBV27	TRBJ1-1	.	CASSLSARDTEAFF
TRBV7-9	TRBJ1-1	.	CASSSMNAEAFF
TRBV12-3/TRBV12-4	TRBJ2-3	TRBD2	CASSAILAGDSDTQYF
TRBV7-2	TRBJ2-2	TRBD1	CASSLDRVSTGELFF
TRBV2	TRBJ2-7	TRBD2	CASLTSGSVRQYF
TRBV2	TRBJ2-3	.	CASSVYWGGNTDTQYF
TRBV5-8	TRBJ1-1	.	CASSLWGFGTEAFF
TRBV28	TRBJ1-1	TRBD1	CASSDQTGRLGAFF
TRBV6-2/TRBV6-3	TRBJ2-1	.	CASSPTSSYNEQFF
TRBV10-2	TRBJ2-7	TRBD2	CASSESFIAGEQYF
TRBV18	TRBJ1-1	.	CASSPQGMDSEAFF
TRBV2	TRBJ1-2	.	CASGQNNYGYTF
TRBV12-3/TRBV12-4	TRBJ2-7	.	CASSSGAPPLYEQYF
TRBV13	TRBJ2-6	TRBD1	CASSLAGQGKAGANVLTF
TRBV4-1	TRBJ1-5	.	CASSQVSGTNQPQHF
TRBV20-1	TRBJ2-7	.	CSARDRRSSPEQYF
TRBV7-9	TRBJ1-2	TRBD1	CASSLGGQGRNNYGYTF
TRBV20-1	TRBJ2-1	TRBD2	CSARDLTSGSYNEQFF
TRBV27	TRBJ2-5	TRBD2	CASSLGGGGRETQYF
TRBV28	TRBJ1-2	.	CASSSDGGYNYGYTF
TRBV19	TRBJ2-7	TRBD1	CASSFGTDRAYEQYF
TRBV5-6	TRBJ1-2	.	CASSLGTTHYGYTF
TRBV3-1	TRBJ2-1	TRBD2	CASSQGLAGGPEQFF
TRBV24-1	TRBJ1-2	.	CATSLANYGYTF
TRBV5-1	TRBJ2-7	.	CASIPQGRLVYEQYF
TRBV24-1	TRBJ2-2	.	CATSDRITGMTGELFF
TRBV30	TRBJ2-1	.	CAWSGTGEGGQFF